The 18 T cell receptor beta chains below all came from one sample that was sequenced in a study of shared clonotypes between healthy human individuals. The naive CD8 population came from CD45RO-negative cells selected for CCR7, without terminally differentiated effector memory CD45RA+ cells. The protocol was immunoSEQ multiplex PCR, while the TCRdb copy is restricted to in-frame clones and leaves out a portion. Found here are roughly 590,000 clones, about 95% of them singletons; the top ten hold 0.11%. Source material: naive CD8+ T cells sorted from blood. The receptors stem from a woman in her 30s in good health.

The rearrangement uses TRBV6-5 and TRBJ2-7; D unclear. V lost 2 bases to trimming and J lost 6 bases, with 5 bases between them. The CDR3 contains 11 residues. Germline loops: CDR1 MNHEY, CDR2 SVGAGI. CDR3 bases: TGTGCCAGCAGTTACGTCGGCGAGCAGTACTTC. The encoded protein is CASSYVGEQYF.

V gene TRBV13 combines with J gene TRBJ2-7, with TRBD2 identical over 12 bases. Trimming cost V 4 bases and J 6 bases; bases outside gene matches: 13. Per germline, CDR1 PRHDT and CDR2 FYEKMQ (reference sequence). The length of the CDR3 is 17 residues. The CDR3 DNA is TGTGCCAGCAGCTCCAGACTAGCGGGAGCCCCTCTAGGCGAGCAGTACTTC. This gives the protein CASSSRLAGAPLGEQYF.

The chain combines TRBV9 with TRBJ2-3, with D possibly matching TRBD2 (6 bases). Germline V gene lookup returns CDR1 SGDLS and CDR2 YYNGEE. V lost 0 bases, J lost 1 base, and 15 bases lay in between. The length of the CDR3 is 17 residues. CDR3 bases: TGTGCCAGCAGCGTAGCCCCCGGGGGTGCCTGCACAGATACGCAGTATTTT. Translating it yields CASSVAPGGACTDTQYF. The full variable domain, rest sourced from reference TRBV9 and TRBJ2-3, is DSGVTQTPKHLITATGQRVTLRCSPRSGDLSVYWYQQSLDQGLQFLIQYYNGEERAKGNILERFSAQQFPDLHSELNLSSLELGDSALYFCASSVAPGGACTDTQYFGPGTRLTVL.

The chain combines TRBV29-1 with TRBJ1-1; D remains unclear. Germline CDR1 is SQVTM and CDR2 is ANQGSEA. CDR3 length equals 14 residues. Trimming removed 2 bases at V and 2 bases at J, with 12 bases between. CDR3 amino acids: CSVEMVSLNTEAFF. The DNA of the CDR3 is TGCAGCGTTGAAATGGTCAGCTTAAACACTGAAGCTTTCTTT.

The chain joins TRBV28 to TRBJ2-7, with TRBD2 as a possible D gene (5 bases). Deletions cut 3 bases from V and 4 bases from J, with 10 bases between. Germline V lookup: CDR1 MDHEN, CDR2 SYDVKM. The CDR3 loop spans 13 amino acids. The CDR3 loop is CASSLGGEYEQYF. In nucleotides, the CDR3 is TGTGCCAGCAGTTTGGGTGGGGAGTACGAGCAGTACTTC. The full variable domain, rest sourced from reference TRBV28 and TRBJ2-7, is DVKVTQSSRYLVKRTGEKVFLECVQDMDHENMFWYRQDPGLGLRLIYFSYDVKMKEKGDIPEGYSVSREKKERFSLILESASTNQTSMYLCASSLGGEYEQYFGPGTRLTVT.

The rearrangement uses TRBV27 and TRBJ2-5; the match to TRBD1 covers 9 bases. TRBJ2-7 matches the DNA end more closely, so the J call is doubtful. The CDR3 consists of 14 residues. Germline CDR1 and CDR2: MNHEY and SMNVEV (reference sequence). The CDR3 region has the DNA TGTGCCAGCAGTGTCCGGGACAGGGCCTACGAGCAGTACTTC. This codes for CASSVRDRAYEQYF.

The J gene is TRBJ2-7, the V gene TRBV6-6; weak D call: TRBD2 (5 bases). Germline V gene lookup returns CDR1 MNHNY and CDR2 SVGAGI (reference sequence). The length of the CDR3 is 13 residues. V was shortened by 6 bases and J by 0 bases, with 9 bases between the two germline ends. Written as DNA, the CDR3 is TGTGCCAGCAGCGGGAATAACTCCTACGAGCAGTACTTC. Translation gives CASSGNNSYEQYF.

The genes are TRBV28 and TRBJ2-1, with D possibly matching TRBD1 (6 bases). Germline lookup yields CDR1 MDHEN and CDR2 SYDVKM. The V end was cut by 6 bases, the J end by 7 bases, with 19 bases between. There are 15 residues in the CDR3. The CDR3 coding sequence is TGTGCCAGCAGGGACACAGGGCCTTTGATAAATGAGCAGTTCTTC. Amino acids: CASRDTGPLINEQFF.

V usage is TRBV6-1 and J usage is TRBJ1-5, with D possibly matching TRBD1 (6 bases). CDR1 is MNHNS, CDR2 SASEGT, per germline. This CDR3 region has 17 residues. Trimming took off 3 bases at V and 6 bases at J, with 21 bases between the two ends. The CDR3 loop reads CASSEGPRVGGGQPQHF. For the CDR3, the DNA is TGTGCCAGCAGTGAGGGACCTCGAGTGGGGGGCGGTCAGCCCCAGCATTTT.

The CDR3 protein is CASSGVELASNEQFF. CDR3 in DNA: TGCGCCAGCAGTGGCGTAGAACTAGCGAGTAATGAGCAGTTCTTC. V gene TRBV10-1 combines with J gene TRBJ2-1, with 7 bases fitting TRBD2. Trimming took 4 bases from V and 7 from J; bases not matched to a gene: 10. Germline V gives CDR1 WNHNN, CDR2 SYGVQD (reference sequence). This CDR3 region has 15 residues.

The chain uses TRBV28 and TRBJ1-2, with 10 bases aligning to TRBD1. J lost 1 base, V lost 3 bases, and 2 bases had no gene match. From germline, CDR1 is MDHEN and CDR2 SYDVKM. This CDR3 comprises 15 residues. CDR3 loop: CASSLWDRGNYGYTF. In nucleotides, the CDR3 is TGTGCCAGCAGTTTGTGGGACAGGGGTAACTATGGCTACACCTTC.

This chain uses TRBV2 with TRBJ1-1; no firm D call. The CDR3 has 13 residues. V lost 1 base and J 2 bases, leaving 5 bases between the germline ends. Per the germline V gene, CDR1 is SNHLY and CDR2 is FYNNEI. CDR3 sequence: CASSEDSNTEAFF. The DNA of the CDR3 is TGTGCCAGCAGTGAAGACAGTAACACTGAAGCTTTCTTT.

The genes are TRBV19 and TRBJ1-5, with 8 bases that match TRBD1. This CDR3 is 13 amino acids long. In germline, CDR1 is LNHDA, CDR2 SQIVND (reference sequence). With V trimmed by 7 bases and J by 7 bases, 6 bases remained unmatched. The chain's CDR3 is CASKDRVGQPQHF. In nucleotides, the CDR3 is TGTGCCAGTAAGGACAGGGTGGGCCAGCCCCAGCATTTT. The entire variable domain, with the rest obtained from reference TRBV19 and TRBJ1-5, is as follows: DGGITQSPKYLFRKEGQNVTLSCEQNLNHDAMYWYRQDPGQGLRLIYYSQIVNDFQKGDIAEGYSVSREKKESFPLTVTSAQKNPTAFYLCASKDRVGQPQHFGDGTRLSIL.

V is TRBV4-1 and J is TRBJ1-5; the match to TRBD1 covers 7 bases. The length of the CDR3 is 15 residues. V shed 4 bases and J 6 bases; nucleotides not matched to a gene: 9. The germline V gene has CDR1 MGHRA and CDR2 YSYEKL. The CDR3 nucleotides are TGCGCCAGCAGCCTTAGAGACAGGGCGGGTCAGCCCCAGCATTTT. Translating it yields CASSLRDRAGQPQHF.

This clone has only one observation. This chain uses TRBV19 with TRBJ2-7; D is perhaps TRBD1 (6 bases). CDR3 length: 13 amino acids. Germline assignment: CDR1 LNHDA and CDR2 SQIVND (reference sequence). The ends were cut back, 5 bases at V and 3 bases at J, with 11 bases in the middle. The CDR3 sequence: CASSGGQYYEQYF. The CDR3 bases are TGTGCCAGTAGTGGTGGACAGTACTACGAGCAGTACTTC. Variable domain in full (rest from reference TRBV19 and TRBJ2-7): DGGITQSPKYLFRKEGQNVTLSCEQNLNHDAMYWYRQDPGQGLRLIYYSQIVNDFQKGDIAEGYSVSREKKESFPLTVTSAQKNPTAFYLCASSGGQYYEQYFGPGTRLTVT.

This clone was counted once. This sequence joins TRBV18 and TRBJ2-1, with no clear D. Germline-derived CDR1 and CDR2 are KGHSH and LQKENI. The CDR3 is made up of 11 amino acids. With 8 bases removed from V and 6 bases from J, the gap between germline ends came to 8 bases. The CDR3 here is CASQDPNEQFF. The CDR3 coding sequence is TGTGCCAGCCAGGACCCCAATGAGCAGTTCTTC.

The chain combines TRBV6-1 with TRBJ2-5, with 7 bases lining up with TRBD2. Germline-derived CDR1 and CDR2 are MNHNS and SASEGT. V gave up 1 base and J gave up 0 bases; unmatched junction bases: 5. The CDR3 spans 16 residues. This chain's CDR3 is CASSEVFGRNQETQYF. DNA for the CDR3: TGTGCCAGCAGTGAAGTTTTCGGGAGGAACCAAGAGACCCAGTACTTC.

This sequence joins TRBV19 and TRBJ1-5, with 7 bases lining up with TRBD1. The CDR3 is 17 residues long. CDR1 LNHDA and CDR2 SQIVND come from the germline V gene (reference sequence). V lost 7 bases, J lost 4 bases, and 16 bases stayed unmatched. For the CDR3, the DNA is TGTGCCAGTACCCCGACTTGGAACAGGGGTGCTAATCAGCCCCAGCATTTT. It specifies CASTPTWNRGANQPQHF.